Shown below are 6 T cell receptor beta chains from a single sample sequenced in a study of T cell responses to AZD1222 COVID-19 vaccine. Sequencing was performed with immunoSEQ multiplex PCR; in TCRdb, only in-frame clones are kept and a portion is missing. Seen here are around 160,000 clones, around 94% observed once, and the top ten hold approximately 0.6%. The sequencing here drew on peripheral blood, taken on day 0 of AZD1222 vaccination. The receptors derive from an adult in good health.

This clone was counted only a few times. The rearrangement links TRBV7-9 to TRBJ2-7; TRBD2 matches at 11 bases. After removal of 5 bases from V and 5 bases from J, the junction contained 8 bases not matched to a gene. CDR3 length equals 15 residues. The germline V gene has CDR1 SEHNR and CDR2 FQNEAQ (reference sequence). CDR3 coding DNA: TGTGCCAGCAGCGTCAGTAGCGGGAGGGACCACGAGCAGTACTTC. Amino acids: CASSVSSGRDHEQYF.

The chain links TRBV27 to TRBJ1-1; D gene unclear. The germline gives CDR1 MNHEY, CDR2 SMNVEV (reference sequence). V lost 5 bases and J lost 1, with 8 bases in between. This CDR3 region has 13 residues. The CDR3 is CASSPSQNTEAFF. The CDR3 DNA follows: TGTGCCAGCAGTCCCTCACAGAACACTGAAGCTTTCTTT.

This clone was recorded once. CDR3 amino acids: CASSEPGHISSYEQYF. In nucleotides, the CDR3 is TGCGCCAGCAGTGAGCCGGGACACATTAGCTCCTACGAGCAGTACTTC. V is TRBV10-2 and J is TRBJ2-7; a possible D gene is TRBD1 (6 bases). Germline CDR1 and CDR2: WSHSY and SAAADI. V lost 2 bases, J lost 0 bases, and 14 bases lay in between. The CDR3 spans 16 residues.

The chain has TRBV19 and TRBJ1-1; possible D gene TRBD1, 6 bases. CDR1 LNHDA and CDR2 SQIVND come from the germline V gene (reference sequence). The CDR3 runs 13 residues. V lost 7 bases, J lost 4 bases, and 13 bases lay in between. Here the CDR3 reads CASNAGAITEAFF. CDR3 coding DNA: TGTGCCAGTAACGCGGGGGCGATCACTGAAGCTTTCTTT.

The V gene is TRBV25-1, the J gene TRBJ2-7; D might be TRBD2 (7 bases). The germline V and J ends were trimmed by 2 bases and 3 bases, with 11 bases remaining between them. The CDR3 contains 14 residues. From germline, CDR1 is MGHDK and CDR2 SYGVNS. The CDR3 region is CASSELGGHYEQYF. The CDR3 DNA reads TGTGCCAGCAGTGAACTCGGGGGGCACTACGAGCAGTACTTC.

The chain is built from TRBV27 and TRBJ1-4; D gene unclear. The CDR3 totals 14 residues. The V gene's germline CDR1 is MNHEY and CDR2 SMNVEV (reference sequence). Trimming took off 4 bases at V and 1 base at J, with 7 bases between the two ends. The CDR3 is CASSSGGTNEKLFF. DNA for the CDR3: TGTGCCAGCAGTTCGGGTGGAACTAATGAAAAACTGTTTTTT.